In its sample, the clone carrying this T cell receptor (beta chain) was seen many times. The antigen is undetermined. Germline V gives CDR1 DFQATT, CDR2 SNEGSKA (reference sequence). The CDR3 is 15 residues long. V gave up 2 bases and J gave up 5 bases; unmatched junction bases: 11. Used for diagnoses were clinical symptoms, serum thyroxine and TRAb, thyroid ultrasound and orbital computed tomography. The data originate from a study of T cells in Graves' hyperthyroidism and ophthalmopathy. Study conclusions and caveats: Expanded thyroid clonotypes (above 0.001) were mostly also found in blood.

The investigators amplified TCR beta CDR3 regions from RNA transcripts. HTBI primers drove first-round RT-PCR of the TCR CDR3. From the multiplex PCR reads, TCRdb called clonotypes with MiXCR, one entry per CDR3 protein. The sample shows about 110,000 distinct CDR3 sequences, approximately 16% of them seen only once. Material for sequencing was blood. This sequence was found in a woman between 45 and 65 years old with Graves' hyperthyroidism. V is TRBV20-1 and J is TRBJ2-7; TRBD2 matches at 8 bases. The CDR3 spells CSARPPGLVIHEQYF. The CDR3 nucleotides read TGCAGTGCTAGACCCCCGGGACTAGTCATCCACGAGCAGTACTTC.